These 3 T cell receptor beta chains were all obtained from the same sample, sequenced in a study of cytomegalovirus exposure and HLA in healthy donors. This PCR relied on a set of 60 Vbeta primers and 13 Jbeta primers. The data were produced by immunoSEQ multiplex PCR, yet TCRdb's version contains in-frame clones alone and is incomplete. Its listing shows fewer than 95,000 clones. Sample: PBMCs. The receptors stem from a woman in her thirties or forties in good health and CMV-seropositive.

The chain uses TRBV9 and TRBJ1-1; a possible D gene is TRBD1 (6 bases). In germline, CDR1 is SGDLS, CDR2 YYNGEE. Trimming removed 3 bases from V and 1 base from J, with 7 bases in between. The CDR3 spans 13 residues. The CDR3 bases are TGTGCCAGCAGCGCGGGACAGAACACTGAAGCTTTCTTT. Residues: CASSAGQNTEAFF.

CDR3 region: CASRKGHEDEKLFF. DNA of the CDR3: TGTGCCAGCAGAAAGGGGCATGAAGATGAAAAACTGTTTTTT. The chain recombines TRBV6-1 with TRBJ1-4; possible D gene TRBD1, 5 bases. The V gene lost 6 bases and the J gene lost 6 bases, with 14 bases spanning the gap. CDR1 is MNHNS, CDR2 SASEGT, per germline. This CDR3 has 14 amino acids.

The rearrangement uses TRBV28 and TRBJ1-5; D is possibly TRBD1 (6 bases). CDR3 size: 21 residues. Germline-derived CDR1 and CDR2 are MDHEN and SYDVKM. Trimming removed 3 bases at V and 2 bases at J, with 29 bases between. The CDR3: CASSLGPRAGSLGGRNQPQHF. The CDR3 DNA reads TGTGCCAGCAGTTTGGGCCCCAGGGCAGGTTCGCTAGGGGGTCGCAATCAGCCCCAGCATTTT.